This TCR beta chain was found in a study of T cell changes during pregnancy in multiple sclerosis. Here immunoSEQ multiplex PCR was the method, and the copy in TCRdb shows in-frame clones only, minus some. The sample shows more than 25,000 clones, 92% of them seen only once. V lost 4 bases to trimming and J lost 9 bases; unmatched junction nucleotides: 11. This CDR3 is 16 amino acids long. CDR1 and CDR2 from the germline V gene are LGHNA and YSLEER. The chain couples TRBV4-3 to TRBJ2-1; 11 bases fit TRBD1. The starting material was peripheral blood, obtained in the first trimester of pregnancy. The clonotype was recovered from a female donor in good health, enrolled as a control in a pregnancy study. CDR3 nucleotide sequence: TGCGCCAGCAGCCTCCTCCCCGGGACAGGGGGTAGTGAGCAGTTCTTC. Translation: CASSLLPGTGGSEQFF.